These 20 T cell receptor beta chains were all obtained from the same sample, sequenced in a study of molecular identifiers for immune sequencing clone quantification. TCRdb independently ran MiXCR on the PCR reads; one entry per CDR3 protein. This table has 35,000 or so distinct CDR3 sequences, 15% to 20% appearing once. The sample taken for sequencing was naive CD8+ T cells from blood, with Jurkat cell RNA spiked in. The subset: FACS-sorted CD8+CD4-CCR7+CD45RA+ naive T cells. These TCRs come from a human donor in good health. Some libraries in this study had Jurkat cell RNA spiked in.

In its sample, this clonotype was seen a few times. This chain joins TRBV2 and TRBJ2-2; D unresolved. The V gene's germline CDR1 is SNHLY and CDR2 FYNNEI. V was cut by 6 bases and J by 3 bases, with 11 bases left in between. The CDR3 runs 14 residues. CDR3 protein: CASSAESHTGELFF. CDR3 coding DNA: TGTGCCAGCAGCGCCGAATCGCACACCGGGGAGCTGTTTTTT. The whole variable domain, filled in from reference TRBV2 and TRBJ2-2, reads EPEVTQTPSHQVTQMGQEVILRCVPISNHLYFYWYRQILGQKVEFLVSFYNNEISEKSEIFDDQFSVERPDGSNFTLKIRSTKLEDSAMYFCASSAESHTGELFFGEGSRLTVL.

Regarding this clonotype: This may come from a read error, since a much larger clone is one base off. The rearrangement uses TRBV2 and TRBJ2-1, with D possibly being TRBD2 (5 bases). The CDR3 has 14 amino acids. The germline V gene has CDR1 SNHLY and CDR2 FYNNEI. This chain's CDR3 is CASMRDYSYNVQFF. The CDR3 DNA reads TGTGCCAGCATGAGGGATTACTCCTACAATGTGCAGTTCTTC.

Points on this clonotype: A much larger clone is a single base away; this may be a read error. J is TRBJ2-7 and V is TRBV11-2; possibly TRBD1 for D (5 bases). The germline CDR1 and CDR2 sequences are SGHAT and FQNNGV. The CDR3 covers 15 residues. CDR3 residues: CAGSLIGGRASEQYF. CDR3 nucleotide sequence: TGTGCCGGCAGCTTAATTGGTGGCAGGGCCAGCGAGCAGTACTTC.

Of note for this clonotype: No conserved phenylalanine or tryptophan ends this CDR3, so it is likely a read error. V is TRBV5-6 and J is TRBJ2-3; D ambiguous. The CDR3 consists of 12 residues. V was shortened by 4 bases and J by 5 bases, with 8 bases between the two germline ends. CDR1 and CDR2 (germline): SGHDT, YYEEEE. The CDR3 DNA follows: TGTGCCAGCAGCGGAAGACTAGATACGCAGTATTCT. Translated, it gives CASSGRLDTQYS.

This clonotype was counted at least ten times. The chain uses TRBV20-1 and TRBJ2-1, with 12 bases matching TRBD2. Trimming at V came to 7 bases and at J to 4 bases, leaving 5 bases not matched to a gene. CDR1 and CDR2 from the germline V gene are DFQATT and SNEGSKA (reference sequence). This CDR3 contains 14 residues. CDR3 in amino acids: CSVPGLAGYNEQFF. Here the CDR3 DNA reads TGCAGTGTTCCGGGACTAGCGGGTTACAATGAGCAGTTCTTC.

The sample holds a few counts of this clonotype. Being one base from a much bigger clone, this may be a read error. No DNA is shown, since the ends of the CDR3 on it are uncertain; the CDR3 is the one TCRdb lists. This chain joins TRBV5-1 and TRBJ2-6; whether TRBD2, the table's D call, matches the DNA was not checked. The CDR3 length is 20 residues, termini included. CDR1 is SGHRS, CDR2 YFSETQ, per germline. The CDR3: CASSLVASGAISSGANVPTF.

On this clonotype: This may stem from a read error, because a much larger clone lies one nucleotide away. The chain recombines TRBV5-3 with TRBJ1-2, with D unresolved. TRBV5-3 is an ORF, and what it does is uncertain. There are 14 residues in the CDR3. Trimming stripped 8 bases from V and 10 bases from J, with 24 bases between. In nucleotides, the CDR3 is TGTGCCAGCTCTCTCGGGGTGGCAGACTCCGACTACACCTTC. Protein: CASSLGVADSDYTF.

In its sample, this clonotype was seen many times. This chain joins TRBV7-9 and TRBJ1-4; D ambiguous. CDR1 and CDR2 from the germline V gene are SEHNR and FQNEAQ (reference sequence). The ends were cut back, 5 bases at V and 3 bases at J, with 10 bases in the middle. The CDR3 is 14 amino acids. The CDR3 protein is CASSRHQPNEKLFF. The CDR3 DNA sequence: TGTGCCAGCAGCCGACATCAGCCTAATGAAAAACTGTTTTTT.

V is TRBV7-3 and J is TRBJ2-1; the D is unclear. V shed 0 bases and J shed 5 bases, with 11 bases lying between them. From germline, CDR1 is SGHTA and CDR2 FQGTGA. The CDR3 is made up of 15 amino acids. The CDR3 DNA sequence: TGTGCCAGCAGCTTAACTCCCGTTGACAACAATGAGCAGTTCTTC. This sequence encodes CASSLTPVDNNEQFF.

The sample holds a few counts of this clonotype. The V and J genes are TRBV4-3 and TRBJ1-1; tentatively, D is TRBD1 (5 bases). V gave up 4 bases and J gave up 5 bases, with 14 bases separating them. The CDR3 sequence is 14 residues long. Germline values: CDR1 LGHNA, CDR2 YSLEER. The CDR3 loop reads CASSPTRGGTEAFF. The CDR3 DNA reads TGCGCCAGCAGCCCCACGCGTGGGGGTACTGAAGCTTTCTTT.

The V call is TRBV27, the J call TRBJ1-5; D uncertain. Germline V gene data show CDR1 as MNHEY and CDR2 as SMNVEV (reference sequence). The V gene lost 2 bases and the J gene lost 3 bases, with 5 bases spanning the gap. The CDR3 is 13 residues long. CDR3 DNA sequence: TGTGCCAGCAGTTTAACCCTCAATCAGCCCCAGCATTTT. Residues: CASSLTLNQPQHF.

This clonotype turned up a few times. V is TRBV13 and J is TRBJ1-2; D uncertain. Germline CDR1 and CDR2: PRHDT and FYEKMQ (reference sequence). CDR3 length: 14 residues. The V end was cut by 4 bases, the J end by 3 bases, with 12 bases between. CDR3 amino acids: CASSSGAAYYGYTF. The CDR3 DNA sequence: TGTGCCAGCAGCTCTGGCGCAGCCTACTATGGCTACACCTTC.

In its sample, this clonotype was seen many times. This chain uses TRBV13 with TRBJ2-7, with 9 bases aligning to TRBD1. This CDR3 has 16 residues. V gave up 0 bases and J gave up 4 bases; unmatched junction bases: 7. In germline, CDR1 is PRHDT, CDR2 FYEKMQ (reference sequence). CDR3 DNA: TGTGCCAGCAGCTTAGGAGGGACAGGGCCCCTGTACGAGCAGTACTTC. Translating gives CASSLGGTGPLYEQYF.

This clonotype is deemed medium-sized. This chain links TRBV7-8 with TRBJ2-3; D is unclear. This CDR3 has 15 residues. The V end was cut by 6 bases, the J end by 2 bases, with 15 bases between. Germline values: CDR1 SGHVS, CDR2 FQNEAQ. CDR3 in amino acids: CASSYDIYVTDTQYF. In DNA, the CDR3 is TGTGCCAGCAGTTATGACATTTATGTCACAGATACGCAGTATTTT.

V usage is TRBV13 and J usage is TRBJ2-1; no clear D gene. V lost 6 bases to trimming and J lost 0 bases, with 6 bases between them. The CDR3 covers 13 residues. CDR1 and CDR2 (germline): PRHDT, FYEKMQ (reference sequence). CDR3 DNA: TGTGCCAGCAGAGAGAGCTCCTACAATGAGCAGTTCTTC. Residues: CASRESSYNEQFF.

Comment on this clonotype: The CDR3 end shows no conserved phenylalanine or tryptophan, and so a read error is likely. CDR3 coding DNA: TGTGCCAGCAGGTCACTAGTTTTCCGACCAGATACGCAGTATCTT. Translated, it gives CASRSLVFRPDTQYL. The rearrangement links TRBV6-2 or TRBV6-3 to TRBJ2-3, with D possibly matching TRBD2 (5 bases). Trimming stripped 6 bases from V and 4 bases from J, with 17 bases between. Germline CDR1 is MNHEY and CDR2 is SVGEGT. CDR3 length: 15 amino acids.

As concerns this clonotype: This sequence may be a read error, since a much larger clone differs from it by one base. The genes are TRBV6-1 and TRBJ2-7; 7 positions agree with TRBD2. The CDR3 consists of 15 residues. Germline V gene data show CDR1 as MNHNS and CDR2 as SASEGT. J gave up 4 bases and V 3 bases, and 9 bases lay outside the gene matches. The CDR3: CASSDGPAGMYEQYF. The CDR3 DNA sequence: TGTGCCAGCAGTGACGGACCAGCGGGGATGTACGAGCAGTACTTC.

There are a few counts of this clonotype. The rearrangement uses TRBV30 and TRBJ1-1; D gene uncertain. The CDR3 runs 10 residues. Germline-derived CDR1 and CDR2 are GTSNPN and SVGIG (reference sequence). V lost 3 bases to trimming and J lost 3 bases, with 2 bases between them. CDR3: CAWSYTEAFF. The CDR3 region has the DNA TGTGCCTGGAGCTACACTGAAGCTTTCTTT. The full variable domain, in which reference TRBV30 and TRBJ1-1 provide the parts outside the CDR3, is SQTIHQWPATLVQPVGSPLSLECTVEGTSNPNLYWYRQAAGRGLQLLFYSVGIGQISSEVPQNLSASRPQDRQFILSSKKLLLSDSGFYLCAWSYTEAFFGQGTRLTVV.

On this clonotype itself: A much bigger clone sits one base away, suggesting this may be a read error. V usage is TRBV5-1 and J usage is TRBJ1-1; no clear D gene. Germline lookup yields CDR1 SGHRS and CDR2 YFSETQ. The CDR3 spans 12 residues. The germline V and J ends were trimmed by 3 bases and 1 base, with 4 bases remaining between them. The CDR3 loop reads CASSSENTEAFF. CDR3 coding DNA: TGCGCCAGCAGCTCGGAGAACACTGAAGCTTTCTTT.

On this clonotype itself: Given a much more abundant clone one base away, this may be a read error. This chain uses TRBV14 with TRBJ2-2; TRBD1 is a possible D gene (6 bases). The CDR3 loop spans 17 amino acids. Per germline, CDR1 SGHDN and CDR2 FVKESK. This CDR3 reads CASSARTTGANTGELSF. CDR3 DNA sequence: TGTGCCAGCAGCGCTAGAACGACAGGAGCGAACACCGGGGAGCTGTCTTTT.